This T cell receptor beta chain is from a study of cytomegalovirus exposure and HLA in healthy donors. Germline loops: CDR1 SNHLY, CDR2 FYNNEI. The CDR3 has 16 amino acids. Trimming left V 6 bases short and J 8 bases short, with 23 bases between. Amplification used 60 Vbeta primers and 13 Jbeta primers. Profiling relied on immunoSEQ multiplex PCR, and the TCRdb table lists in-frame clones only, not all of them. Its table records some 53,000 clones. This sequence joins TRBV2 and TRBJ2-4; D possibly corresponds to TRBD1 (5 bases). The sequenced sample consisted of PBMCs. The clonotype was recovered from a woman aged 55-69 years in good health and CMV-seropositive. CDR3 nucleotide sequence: TGTGCCAGCAGCGTGGGCAGGGCCTCCCTTAACGACATTCAGTACTTC. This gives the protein CASSVGRASLNDIQYF.